The clone carrying this T cell receptor (beta chain) has a handful of counts. Its matching antigen is unknown. The data originate from a study of beta chain features in type 1 diabetes. General study findings and limits: Type 1 diabetes patients had moderately but significantly shorter TCRB CDR3s in all four CD4+ subsets.

Sorted cells reached over 95% purity in every population. Sequencing targeted expressed TCRB transcripts, as all isolated RNA had been reverse transcribed. Only in-frame clones appear in the TCRdb table, and some are missing; sequencing was by immunoSEQ multiplex PCR. The sample consists of around 150,000 clones, around 63% of them appearing once. Sequenced: naive CD4+ T cells from blood. The receptor's source is a man under 40 with type 1 diabetes.

In nucleotides, the CDR3 is TGTGCCAGCAGCGGGACAGGTTTGAATTCACCCCTCCACTTT. It encodes CASSGTGLNSPLHF. This rearrangement joins TRBV9 to TRBJ1-6; TRBD1 matches 7 bases. This CDR3 region has 14 residues. The V gene's germline CDR1 is SGDLS and CDR2 YYNGEE. V was pared by 3 bases and J by 7 bases, with 4 bases of the junction left unmatched.